This T cell receptor (beta chain) was sequenced during a study of T cells after yellow fever vaccination. Study findings and constraints: Re-detected after boosting: most primary clones, 96% of CD4 and about 90% of CD8.

A 5'RACE template-switching step, the method used to make TCR cDNA, added a universal primer site and UMIs. MiXCR, applied by TCRdb to the 5' RACE reads, yields one record per CDR3 protein. The top ten clones hold 19% of a sample with 200,000 to 300,000 distinct CDR3 sequences, 3.6% of them seen once. Trimming took off 0 bases at V and 4 bases at J, with 10 bases between the two ends. Germline V gene lookup returns CDR1 SGHRS and CDR2 YFSETQ. This CDR3 is 14 amino acids long. This clonotype showed up many times. What it binds is not known. The chain uses TRBV5-1 and TRBJ2-5; D gene ambiguous. Sample: PBMCs, taken 15 days after the yellow fever booster vaccination. This receptor was taken from a man younger than 35 who received the YFV17D yellow fever vaccine. CDR3 in DNA: TGCGCCAGCAGCTTGGTATGGGCTGGAGAGACCCAGTACTTC. Translating gives CASSLVWAGETQYF.